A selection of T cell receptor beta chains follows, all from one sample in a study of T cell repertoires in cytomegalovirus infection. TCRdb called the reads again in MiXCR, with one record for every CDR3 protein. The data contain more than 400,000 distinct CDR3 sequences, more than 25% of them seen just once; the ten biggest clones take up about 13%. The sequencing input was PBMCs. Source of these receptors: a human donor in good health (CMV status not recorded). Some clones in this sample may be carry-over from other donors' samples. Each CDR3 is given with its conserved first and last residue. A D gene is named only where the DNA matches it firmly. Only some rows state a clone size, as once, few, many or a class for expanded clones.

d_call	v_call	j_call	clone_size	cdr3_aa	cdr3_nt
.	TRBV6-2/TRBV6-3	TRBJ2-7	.	CASNPSRDPRYEQYF	TGTGCCAGCAACCCCTCCCGGGACCCTCGCTACGAGCAGTACTTC
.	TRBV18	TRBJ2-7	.	CASSRGGATLYEQYF	TGTGCCAGCTCGCGGGGAGGCGCAACCCTCTACGAGCAGTACTTC
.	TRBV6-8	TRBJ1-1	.	CASSYSLLGKAEAFF	TGTGCCAGCAGTTACTCGTTACTGGGGAAGGCTGAAGCTTTCTTT
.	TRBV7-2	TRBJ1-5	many	CASSKETNQPQHF	TGTGCCAGCAGCAAGGAGACCAATCAGCCCCAGCATTTT
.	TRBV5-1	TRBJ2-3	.	CANSSLSTDTQYF	TGCGCCAACAGTTCGCTAAGCACAGATACGCAGTATTTT
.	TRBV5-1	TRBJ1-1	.	CASSLAAAAEAFF	TGCGCCAGCAGCTTGGCCGCCGCAGCTGAAGCTTTCTTT
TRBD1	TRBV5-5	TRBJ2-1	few	CASSPTQQGSNEQFF	TGTGCCAGCAGCCCAACCCAACAGGGGAGCAATGAGCAGTTCTTC
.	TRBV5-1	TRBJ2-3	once	CASSLTGTTSTDTQYF	TGCGCCAGCAGCTTGACCGGGACGACTAGCACAGATACGCAGTATTTT
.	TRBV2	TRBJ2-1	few	CASSAYLFRRGNEQFF	TGTGCCAGCAGTGCATATCTCTTTCGACGGGGCAATGAGCAGTTCTTC
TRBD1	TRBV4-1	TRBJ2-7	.	CASSSPGQPQF	TGCGCCAGCAGCTCACCGGGACAGCCGCAATTC
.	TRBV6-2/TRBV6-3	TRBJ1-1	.	CASSYSARATENTEAFF	TGTGCCAGCAGTTACTCGGCGCGGGCTACCGAGAACACTGAAGCTTTCTTT
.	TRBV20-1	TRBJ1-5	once	CSANDRIHQPQHF	TGCAGTGCTAACGACAGGATTCATCAGCCCCAGCATTTT
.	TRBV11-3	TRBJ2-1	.	CASSLETQDYNEQFF	TGTGCCAGCAGCTTAGAGACGCAGGACTACAATGAGCAGTTCTTC
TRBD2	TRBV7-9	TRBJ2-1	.	CASKTGLAGDEQFF	TGTGCCAGCAAAACGGGACTAGCGGGCGATGAGCAGTTCTTC
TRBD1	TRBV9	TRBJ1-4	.	CASTRTGRANEKLFF	TGTGCCAGCACGAGGACAGGGCGGGCTAATGAAAAACTGTTTTTT
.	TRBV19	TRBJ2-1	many	CASSIDSLNYNEQFF	TGTGCCAGTAGTATAGACAGCCTGAATTACAATGAGCAGTTCTTC
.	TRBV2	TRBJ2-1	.	CASSDAGRNEQFF	TGTGCCAGCAGTGACGCAGGGCGCAATGAGCAGTTCTTC
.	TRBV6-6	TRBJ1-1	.	CASSEGRLNTEAFF	TGTGCCAGCAGTGAGGGACGGTTGAACACTGAAGCTTTCTTT
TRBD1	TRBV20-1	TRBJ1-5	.	CSARATGADNQPQHF	TGCAGTGCTAGAGCCACAGGGGCCGACAATCAGCCCCAGCATTTT
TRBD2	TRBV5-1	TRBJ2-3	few	CASSSRLAELTDTQYF	TGCGCCAGCAGCTCAAGACTAGCGGAATTAACAGATACGCAGTATTTT
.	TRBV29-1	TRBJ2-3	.	CSVASEDVIDTQYF	TGCAGCGTCGCCTCCGAGGATGTGATAGATACGCAGTATTTT
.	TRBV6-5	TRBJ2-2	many	CASSTFTGELFF	TGTGCCAGCAGTACTTTCACCGGGGAGCTGTTTTTT
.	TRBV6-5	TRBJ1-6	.	CATYRTALSPLHF	TGTGCCACCTATCGGACCGCGCTTTCACCCCTCCACTTT
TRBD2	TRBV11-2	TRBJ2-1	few	CASSASGRPNEQFF	TGTGCCAGCAGCGCGAGCGGGAGACCCAATGAGCAGTTCTTC
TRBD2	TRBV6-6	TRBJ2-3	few	CASRPPGLAGVTDTQYF	TGTGCCAGCAGGCCCCCGGGACTAGCGGGAGTCACAGATACGCAGTATTTT
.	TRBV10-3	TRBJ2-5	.	CAISPGDQAAETQYF	TGTGCCATCAGTCCGGGGGACCAGGCGGCTGAGACCCAGTACTTC
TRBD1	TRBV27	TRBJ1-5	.	CASSLSGGTGGINQPQHF	TGTGCCAGCAGTTTATCCGGCGGGACAGGGGGCATCAATCAGCCCCAGCATTTT
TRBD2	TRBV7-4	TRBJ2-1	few	CASNPILAGGWNEQFF	TGTGCCAGCAACCCGATTCTAGCGGGAGGATGGAATGAGCAGTTCTTC